The 26 T cell receptor beta chains in this list originate from one sample, sequenced in a study of cytomegalovirus exposure and HLA in healthy donors. Vbeta (60) and Jbeta (13) primers were used in the PCR. Generated by immunoSEQ multiplex PCR, the TCRdb table keeps only in-frame clones and is missing some. Found here are approximately 60,000 clones; the top ten clones hold 4% to 5.5%. The sequenced sample was PBMCs. These receptor sequences come from a man aged 30 to 45 in good health and CMV-seropositive.

This chain connects TRBV29-1 to TRBJ2-1; 10 positions match TRBD2. V lost 1 base and J lost 5; bases outside the gene matches: 5. The V gene's germline CDR1 is SQVTM and CDR2 ANQGSEA. The CDR3 extends over 15 amino acids. In DNA, the CDR3 is TGCAGCGTTGAAGGGGGGACTAGCGCAGACAATGAGCAGTTCTTC. Its translation is CSVEGGTSADNEQFF.

This chain links TRBV5-1 with TRBJ1-2, with TRBD1 matching 7 bases. This CDR3 is built from 15 residues. Germline values: CDR1 SGHRS, CDR2 YFSETQ. V gave up 1 base and J gave up 7 bases; unmatched junction bases: 10. This CDR3 is CASSLYASTGSGYTF. The DNA for the CDR3 is TGCGCCAGCAGCTTGTACGCGTCGACAGGGTCTGGCTACACCTTC.

V and J are TRBV29-1 and TRBJ2-5; TRBD1 aligns across 10 bases. Germline values: CDR1 SQVTM, CDR2 ANQGSEA. V was pared by 2 bases and J by 3 bases, with 3 bases of the junction left unmatched. CDR3 length: 14 amino acids. For the CDR3, the DNA is TGCAGCGTTGAATTGACAGGGGGCGAAGAGACCCAGTACTTC. It specifies CSVELTGGEETQYF.

Worth noting for this clone: A read error may account for a junction end that differs from germline. The chain couples TRBV2 to TRBJ2-3; a weak D match, TRBD2 (5 bases). The CDR3 loop spans 13 amino acids. Per the germline V gene, CDR1 is SNHLY and CDR2 is FYNNEI. CDR3 DNA: TGTGCCAGCAGCACACTAGTCTCCGATAAGCAGTATTTT. This sequence encodes CASSTLVSDKQYF.

J is TRBJ2-3 and V is TRBV7-2; 9 bases line up with TRBD2. Trimming cost V 5 bases and J 2 bases; bases outside gene matches: 8. CDR1 and CDR2 (germline): SGHTA, FQGNSA. This CDR3 is built from 16 residues. CDR3 bases: TGTGCCAGCAGCGACCGGACTAGCGCTCTCACAGATACGCAGTATTTT. This gives the protein CASSDRTSALTDTQYF. The whole variable domain, filled in from reference TRBV7-2 and TRBJ2-3, reads GAGVSQSPSNKVTEKGKDVELRCDPISGHTALYWYRQSLGQGLEFLIYFQGNSAPDKSGLPSDRFSAERTGGSVSTLTIQRTQQEDSAVYLCASSDRTSALTDTQYFGPGTRLTVL.

This chain uses TRBV9 with TRBJ2-7; D gene ambiguous. Germline V gene lookup returns CDR1 SGDLS and CDR2 YYNGEE. CDR3 length: 13 amino acids. V lost 0 bases to trimming and J lost 6 bases, with 10 bases between them. Written as DNA, the CDR3 is TGTGCCAGCAGCGTAGAGAGTAATGCCGAGCAGTACTTC. Its translation is CASSVESNAEQYF.

DNA for the CDR3: TGTGCCAGCAGCCAATCTGAAAGTCCTGGGCCCGGGGAGCTGTTTTTT. Protein product: CASSQSESPGPGELFF. V usage is TRBV7-8 and J usage is TRBJ2-2; no firm D call. Germline values: CDR1 SGHVS, CDR2 FQNEAQ. The CDR3 sequence is 16 residues long. V was clipped by 5 bases and J by 6 bases, with 19 bases between them.

V and J are TRBV19 and TRBJ1-3; a weak D match, TRBD1 (5 bases). From germline, CDR1 is LNHDA and CDR2 SQIVND (reference sequence). The CDR3 loop spans 13 amino acids. V dropped 7 bases and J dropped 0 bases, with 7 bases sitting between them. In nucleotides, the CDR3 is TGTGCCAGTAAGACAGACTCTGGAAACACCATATATTTT. Translation gives CASKTDSGNTIYF.

The chain couples TRBV6-1 to TRBJ2-6, with D unresolved. Trimming removed 1 base at V and 0 bases at J, with 4 bases between. CDR3 length: 15 amino acids. Looked up from germline, CDR1 is MNHNS and CDR2 is SASEGT. The CDR3 region has the DNA TGTGCCAGCAGTGAAGGCAGCTCTGGGGCCAACGTCCTGACTTTC. Its translation: CASSEGSSGANVLTF.

The chain joins TRBV7-3 to TRBJ2-3; 10 bases fit TRBD2. This CDR3 is built from 15 residues. In germline, CDR1 is SGHTA, CDR2 FQGTGA. V trimming: 6 bases; J trimming: 1 base; junction bases outside the gene matches: 4. CDR3 protein: CASSSAGGGTDTQYF. CDR3 nucleotides: TGTGCCAGCAGTTCAGCGGGGGGGGGCACAGATACGCAGTATTTT. The complete variable domain, with remaining parts taken from reference TRBV7-3 and TRBJ2-3, reads GAGVSQTPSNKVTEKGKYVELRCDPISGHTALYWYRQSLGQGPEFLIYFQGTGAADDSGLPNDRFFAVRPEGSVSTLKIQRTERGDSAVYLCASSSAGGGTDTQYFGPGTRLTVL.

This rearrangement joins TRBV7-8 to TRBJ2-5; tentative D call: TRBD1 (5 bases). CDR3 length equals 14 residues. Germline-derived CDR1 and CDR2 are SGHVS and FQNEAQ. V shed 5 bases and J shed 1 base, with 11 bases lying between them. The CDR3 here is CASSDATAQETQYF. CDR3 bases: TGTGCCAGCAGCGACGCGACAGCCCAAGAGACCCAGTACTTC.

The chain joins TRBV7-6 to TRBJ1-2, with D possibly TRBD1 on 5 matching bases. The CDR3 runs to 14 residues. V lost 2 bases to trimming and J lost 6 bases, with 13 bases between them. CDR1 and CDR2 (germline): SGHVS, FNYEAQ. The DNA for the CDR3 is TGTGCCAGCAGCTTATTTGGCAGGGAGGATGGCTACACCTTC. This translates into CASSLFGREDGYTF.

The chain combines TRBV19 with TRBJ2-3, with TRBD2 matching 7 bases. The CDR3 loop spans 15 amino acids. The V gene's germline CDR1 is LNHDA and CDR2 SQIVND (reference sequence). Germline trimming cut 7 bases from V and 0 bases from J; bases unmatched to any gene: 7. CDR3 bases: TGTGCCAGTACCTCGGGTAGCGGGAGCACAGATACGCAGTATTTT. This translates into CASTSGSGSTDTQYF. The whole variable domain, filled in from reference TRBV19 and TRBJ2-3, reads DGGITQSPKYLFRKEGQNVTLSCEQNLNHDAMYWYRQDPGQGLRLIYYSQIVNDFQKGDIAEGYSVSREKKESFPLTVTSAQKNPTAFYLCASTSGSGSTDTQYFGPGTRLTVL.

The chain is built from TRBV30 and TRBJ2-7; 8 bases map to TRBD1. The CDR3 loop spans 14 amino acids. V lost 0 bases to trimming and J lost 6 bases; unmatched junction nucleotides: 7. Germline V gene data show CDR1 as GTSNPN and CDR2 as SVGIG (reference sequence). CDR3 nucleotides: TGTGCCTGGAGTGTACCACAGGGGGTGGTCGAGCAGTACTTC. Translation: CAWSVPQGVVEQYF.

On this clone itself: One end of the junction varies from germline; a read error may be responsible. The chain joins TRBV29-1 to TRBJ2-5; 7 positions agree with TRBD2. The length of the CDR3 is 12 residues. Germline-derived CDR1 and CDR2 are SQVTM and ANQGSEA. CDR3 sequence (DNA): TGCAGCGTGATGGTACGGGAGGAGAACCAGTACTTC. Its protein is CSVMVREENQYF.

The gene calls are TRBV5-1 and TRBJ2-1; 9 nucleotides match TRBD1. Losses at the gene ends were 1 base for V and 7 bases for J; bases not matched to a gene: 3. CDR1 and CDR2 from the germline V gene are SGHRS and YFSETQ. This CDR3 has 14 residues. CDR3 region: CASSLPDRGNEQFF. DNA for the CDR3: TGCGCCAGCAGCTTGCCGGACAGGGGTAATGAGCAGTTCTTC.

J is TRBJ1-4 and V is TRBV19; D is unclear. Germline CDR1 LNHDA, CDR2 SQIVND (reference sequence). The ends were cut back, 8 bases at V and 3 bases at J, with 19 bases in the middle. The CDR3 runs 16 residues. In nucleotides, the CDR3 is TGTGCCAGTCAACTGAACGGTCGGGGTGCTAATGAAAAACTGTTTTTT. Protein product: CASQLNGRGANEKLFF.

V and J are TRBV2 and TRBJ1-5; TRBD1 might be the D (5 bases). This CDR3 has 13 residues. The V gene lost 7 bases and the J gene lost 0 bases, with 7 bases spanning the gap. CDR1 is SNHLY and CDR2 is FYNNEI in the germline V gene. The CDR3: CASTGISNQPQHF. In nucleotides, the CDR3 is TGTGCCAGCACAGGGATTAGCAATCAGCCCCAGCATTTT.

The rearrangement links TRBV7-3 to TRBJ2-2; D might be TRBD2 (6 bases). The germline gives CDR1 SGHTA, CDR2 FQGTGA. This CDR3 contains 13 residues. V was clipped by 5 bases and J by 6 bases, with 10 bases between them. The CDR3 DNA reads TGTGCCAGCAGCCCGACTAGTGCCGGGGAGCTGTTTTTT. Translation gives CASSPTSAGELFF.

The CDR3: CASTFQGRTNEKLFF. The CDR3 region has the DNA TGCGCCAGCACTTTTCAGGGCAGAACTAATGAAAAACTGTTTTTT. The rearrangement links TRBV5-1 to TRBJ1-4; D might be TRBD1 (5 bases). The V and J ends lost 6 bases and 1 base respectively, with 13 bases between them. From germline, CDR1 is SGHRS and CDR2 YFSETQ. This CDR3 region has 15 residues.

The gene calls are TRBV7-8 and TRBJ1-6; maybe TRBD1 (5 bases). Trimming shortened V by 2 bases and J by 7 bases, and 15 bases separated the two germline ends. There are 16 residues in the CDR3. Per the germline V gene, CDR1 is SGHVS and CDR2 is FQNEAQ. The CDR3 sequence is CASSLRRGLTNSPLHF. In nucleotides, the CDR3 is TGTGCCAGCAGCTTACGGCGGGGGTTAACGAATTCACCCCTCCACTTT.

The chain is built from TRBV7-9 and TRBJ2-1, with 16 bases lining up with TRBD2. In germline, CDR1 is SEHNR, CDR2 FQNEAQ (reference sequence). J gave up 2 bases and V 7 bases, and 5 bases lay outside the gene matches. The CDR3 length is 17 residues. CDR3 sequence reads: CASTTGLAGGTYNEQFF. CDR3 nucleotide sequence: TGTGCCAGCACCACGGGACTAGCGGGAGGGACCTACAATGAGCAGTTCTTC.

Regarding this clone: Other DNA sequences in the same sample also yield this CDR3. J is TRBJ1-6 and V is TRBV4-2; D is ambiguous. Trimming removed 0 bases at V and 9 bases at J, with 9 bases between. The CDR3 has 14 residues. Germline V gives CDR1 LGHNA, CDR2 YNFKEQ. The CDR3 sequence is CASSQDGAGSPLHF. CDR3 DNA: TGTGCCAGCAGCCAAGATGGCGCAGGTTCACCCCTCCACTTT.

The CDR3 DNA follows: TGTGCCAGCAGCTTAGGGGGACTAGCGGTCTCCTACAATGAGCAGTTCTTC. This sequence encodes CASSLGGLAVSYNEQFF. The gene calls are TRBV7-9 and TRBJ2-1; 11 bases align to TRBD2. This CDR3 spans 17 amino acids. From germline, CDR1 is SEHNR and CDR2 FQNEAQ (reference sequence). V dropped 1 base and J dropped 0; count of bases not matched to a gene: 2.

V usage is TRBV4-2 and J usage is TRBJ2-1; unclear D gene. The CDR3 runs 14 residues. Germline V gene data show CDR1 as LGHNA and CDR2 as YNFKEQ. Trimming left V 0 bases short and J 5 bases short, with 8 bases between. CDR3 amino acids: CASSQEDMDNEQFF. CDR3 sequence (DNA): TGTGCCAGCAGCCAAGAAGACATGGACAATGAGCAGTTCTTC.

The rearrangement uses TRBV30 and TRBJ2-7, with a weak D call TRBD1 (5 bases). The CDR3 consists of 14 residues. CDR1 GTSNPN and CDR2 SVGIG come from the germline V gene (reference sequence). V shed 2 bases and J shed 3 bases, with 14 bases lying between them. The CDR3 nucleotides are TGTGCCTGGAGTTTTACCGGACAAAACTACGAGCAGTACTTC. This gives the protein CAWSFTGQNYEQYF.